The 8 T cell receptor beta chains below were found in one sample sequenced in a study of OX40 agonist ivuxolimab in advanced cancers. Repertoires were generated with immunoSEQ multiplex PCR, while TCRdb's copy carries only in-frame clones and drops some. The sample contains about 68,000 clones, approximately 90% of which appear only once. Sample: CD4+ or CD8+ T cells sorted from blood, taken in a trial of the OX40 agonist ivuxolimab. The receptors derive from an adult with an advanced solid tumor such as melanoma, head and neck, liver or kidney cancer.

In its sample, this clone was seen a few times. CDR3 nucleotides: TGTGCCAGCAATACCCGGGGCAATCAGCCCCAGCATTTT. Translated, it gives CASNTRGNQPQHF. V gene TRBV2 combines with J gene TRBJ1-5; no reliable D call. Trimming took off 7 bases at V and 2 bases at J, with 9 bases between the two ends. Germline loops: CDR1 SNHLY, CDR2 FYNNEI. The CDR3 contains 13 residues.

The sample holds one count of this clone. J is TRBJ2-1 and V is TRBV11-3; 12 nucleotides match TRBD2. The V segment lost 5 bases and the J segment 4 bases; nucleotides outside the gene matches: 3. CDR3 length: 15 amino acids. Germline assignment: CDR1 SGHNT and CDR2 YENEEA. For the CDR3, the DNA is TGTGCCAGCAGCAAGGGACTAGCGGGTTACAATGAGCAGTTCTTC. Protein: CASSKGLAGYNEQFF.

The chain joins TRBV19 to TRBJ2-2; D uncertain. The CDR3 runs 16 residues. V lost 8 bases to trimming and J lost 3 bases, with 19 bases between them. Per the germline V gene, CDR1 is LNHDA and CDR2 is SQIVND (reference sequence). In DNA form, the CDR3 reads TGTGCCAGTGACGGACGCGCCGGGCCGGACACCGGGGAGCTGTTTTTT. This gives the protein CASDGRAGPDTGELFF.

The chain uses TRBV2 and TRBJ1-2; D possibly corresponds to TRBD1 (6 bases). The germline gives CDR1 SNHLY, CDR2 FYNNEI. The CDR3 is 13 residues long. Trimming removed 6 bases from V and 6 bases from J, with 14 bases in between. The CDR3 DNA follows: TGTGCCAGCAGCGGGAGGGGGGCTGATGGCTACACCTTC. This sequence encodes CASSGRGADGYTF.

The chain joins TRBV2 to TRBJ2-5; D remains ambiguous. V lost 6 bases and J lost 5, with 10 bases in between. Germline values: CDR1 SNHLY, CDR2 FYNNEI. The CDR3 covers 12 residues. The DNA of the CDR3 is TGTGCCAGCAGGCAGCTAGGGGAGACCCAGTACTTC. This codes for CASRQLGETQYF.

The V gene is TRBV6-6, the J gene TRBJ2-3; the D call may be TRBD1 or TRBD2 (5 bases each). The germline V and J ends were trimmed by 6 bases and 2 bases, with 12 bases remaining between them. This CDR3 spans 14 amino acids. From germline, CDR1 is MNHNY and CDR2 SVGAGI (reference sequence). CDR3 bases: TGTGCCAGCAGGCCCGGGACCACCACAGATACGCAGTATTTT. Translation: CASRPGTTTDTQYF.

This clone was seen a few times. This chain uses TRBV10-3 with TRBJ1-1; D is unresolved. The ends were cut back, 5 bases at V and 1 base at J, with 8 bases in the middle. The CDR3 length is 13 residues. From germline, CDR1 is ENHRY and CDR2 SYGVKD. CDR3 region: CAISPVQNTEAFF. The CDR3 DNA follows: TGTGCCATCAGTCCGGTACAGAACACTGAAGCTTTCTTT.

J is TRBJ2-6 and V is TRBV19, with D perhaps TRBD1 (6 bases). Per the germline V gene, CDR1 is LNHDA and CDR2 is SQIVND (reference sequence). The CDR3 covers 20 residues. The germline V and J ends were trimmed by 7 bases and 0 bases, with 25 bases remaining between them. CDR3 amino acids: CASNLLRDTPRISGANVLTF. The CDR3 bases are TGTGCCAGTAACCTTTTAAGGGACACCCCCCGTATCTCTGGGGCCAACGTCCTGACTTTC.